The entry below describes one T cell receptor (beta chain). The target antigen is unknown. Selected positively for CCR7 and CD45RO-negative, naive CD8 cells excluded terminally differentiated effector memory CD45RA+ cells. CDR1 SGHTA and CDR2 FQGNSA come from the germline V gene. V lost 1 base and J lost 5, with 15 bases in between. The CDR3 extends over 16 amino acids. The sample belongs to a study of shared clonotypes between healthy human individuals. Study as a whole: Each donor contributed plates that comprised three CD4 naive, three CD4 memory, two CD8 naive and one CD8 memory.

Study observations and caveats: Donor clonotype sharing was expected to depend on sequencing depth. Unshared clonotypes carried lower generation probabilities than those common to all four donors. Inspection by rarefaction showed sorted-subset sequencing to be incomplete despite large depth.

TCRdb's table, derived via immunoSEQ multiplex PCR, lists solely in-frame clones and lacks some. The repertoire includes millions of clones, about 95% of them detected once, and roughly 1.1% sits in the top ten. The receptor comes from a man in his late teens or twenties in good health. The chain carries TRBV7-2 and TRBJ2-4; no clear D gene. The sample was naive CD8+ T cells sorted from blood. The CDR3 reads CASSLGQNLGENIQYF. The CDR3 bases are TGTGCCAGCAGCTTAGGGCAGAACCTCGGCGAAAACATTCAGTACTTC.